The present entry profiles one T cell receptor (beta chain) with its context. Its antigen remains unknown. Some clones are missing from TCRdb's copy, which holds only in-frame ones; the method was immunoSEQ multiplex PCR. Seen here are some 13,000 clones, just over 70% observed once, and the top ten hold around 9.9%. The source of the sample is a study of CD4+ T cells in melanoma. Findings and caveats of the study: A reported correlation linked neoantigen-specific CD4+ T cells to CD8+, macrophage and B cell function. Neoantigen-specific CD4+ T cells in melanoma reportedly had diverse differentiation states.

The germline CDR1 and CDR2 sequences are MGHRA and YSYEKL. The CDR3 is 14 residues long. V lost 3 bases and J lost 1, with 9 bases in between. Sequencing input: cells from a culture (not recorded whether cultured in vitro). The V call is TRBV4-1, the J call TRBJ1-1; D is ambiguous. This TCR came from a human donor with melanoma. Here the CDR3 DNA reads TGCGCCAGCAGCCAGCCGACGGCGAACACTGAAGCTTTCTTT. It yields the protein CASSQPTANTEAFF.